This T cell receptor (beta chain) was obtained from a study of CD8 T cells in ankylosing spondylitis. Each TCR beta library was made by quantitative 5'-RACE that incorporated molecular barcodes. TCRdb re-derived calls from the 5' RACE reads in MiXCR, one entry per CDR3 protein. This table has 250,000 or so distinct CDR3 sequences, 20% to 30% appearing once. As concerns this clonotype: Its cognate antigen is unknown.

Study-level results: Disease-linked clones had a CD8+ phenotype and relatively low frequency in peripheral blood. Within matched ankylosing spondylitis synovial fluid, disease-linked clones were reportedly significantly enriched. Roughly eight highly homologous variants made up a TCR beta motif that seemed to typify ankylosing spondylitis blood.

Trimming took off 2 bases at V and 3 bases at J, with 8 bases between the two ends. The germline CDR1 and CDR2 sequences are LNHNV and YYDKDF (reference sequence). The CDR3 sequence is 13 residues long. This sequence originates from a male donor with ankylosing spondylitis or in good health (not recorded which). The sequencing input was blood, either unsorted or a sorted T cell fraction (not recorded which). The chain couples TRBV15 to TRBJ2-7, with D possibly matching TRBD1 (5 bases). The CDR3 protein is CATSRTGGYEQYF. Written as DNA, the CDR3 is TGTGCCACCAGCAGAACAGGCGGCTACGAGCAGTACTTC.